A single sample is the source of the 14 T cell receptor beta chains below, sequenced in a study of beta chain features in type 1 diabetes. Expressed TCRB transcripts got sequenced, as all isolated RNA was reverse transcribed. Produced via immunoSEQ multiplex PCR; TCRdb's table is partial and in-frame only. In the table there are under 200,000 clones, about 9.8% of which are singletons. The sequencing sample was made of central memory CD4+ T cells from blood. The receptors derive from a woman aged 18-29 years in good health.

This clone showed up just a few times. The genes are TRBV25-1 and TRBJ1-2; D uncertain. Germline V gives CDR1 MGHDK, CDR2 SYGVNS. The ends were cut back, 4 bases at V and 2 bases at J, with 17 bases in the middle. The CDR3 contains 16 residues. CDR3 loop: CASSGSGSLANYGYTF. In nucleotides, the CDR3 is TGTGCCAGCAGTGGAAGCGGATCCCTGGCAAACTATGGCTACACCTTC.

Concerning this clone: The sample contains more than one DNA sequence encoding this CDR3. This chain's CDR3 is CASSLGQGETQYF. CDR3 DNA sequence: TGCGCCAGCAGCTTGGGACAGGGTGAGACCCAGTACTTC. V gene TRBV5-1 combines with J gene TRBJ2-5; 7 positions agree with TRBD1. V shed 0 bases, J shed 5 bases, and the junction held 1 base outside the gene matches. From germline, CDR1 is SGHRS and CDR2 YFSETQ. CDR3 size: 13 residues.

The V call is TRBV10-3, the J call TRBJ1-1; possibly TRBD1 for D (5 bases). The germline V and J ends were trimmed by 10 bases and 13 bases, with 22 bases remaining between them. Germline V gene lookup returns CDR1 ENHRY and CDR2 SYGVKD. The CDR3 has 12 amino acids. The CDR3 here is CATQTEQGLGFF. The CDR3 DNA reads TGTGCCACCCAAACAGAGCAGGGTTTGGGTTTCTTT.

This clone was counted at least ten times. This chain joins TRBV7-2 and TRBJ2-3, with D perhaps matching TRBD1 (6 bases). Trimming took 10 bases from V and 2 from J, leaving 16 bases between them. Germline CDR1 and CDR2: SGHTA and FQGNSA. The CDR3 is 14 amino acids. The CDR3 loop is CATKRTVTTDTQYF. CDR3 DNA: TGTGCCACCAAAAGGACAGTAACCACAGATACGCAGTATTTT.

This clone has more than one count but fewer than ten. V and J are TRBV30 and TRBJ2-5; 10 bases are a match to TRBD2. Germline loops: CDR1 GTSNPN, CDR2 SVGIG (reference sequence). J was trimmed by 8 bases and V by 2 bases; bases with no gene match: 8. The CDR3 spans 14 residues. CDR3 nucleotide sequence: TGTGCCTGGAGTCCTACACTAGCGGGGAATACCCAGTACTTC. It translates to CAWSPTLAGNTQYF.

This clone was picked up a small number of times. The chain is built from TRBV11-1 and TRBJ1-2; 10 nucleotides agree with TRBD1. The length of the CDR3 is 14 residues. The J segment lost 3 bases and the V segment lost 5 bases, leaving 3 bases of the junction unmatched. CDR1 and CDR2 from the germline V gene are SGHAT and FQDESV (reference sequence). The CDR3 nucleotides are TGTGCCAGCAGCCCAGGACAGGGGGACTATGGCTACACCTTC. This gives the protein CASSPGQGDYGYTF.

The chain combines TRBV9 with TRBJ2-1; D is ambiguous. V was trimmed by 3 bases and J by 7 bases, leaving 5 bases between them. This CDR3 is built from 11 residues. Per germline, CDR1 SGDLS and CDR2 YYNGEE. Here the CDR3 DNA reads TGTGCCAGCAGCGCCAGGAATGAGCAGTTCTTC. It is translated as CASSARNEQFF.

This clone was seen a handful of times. The CDR3: CATSRDQGPNEQYF. CDR3 coding DNA: TGTGCCACCAGCAGAGACCAGGGGCCTAACGAGCAGTACTTC. The J gene is TRBJ2-7, the V gene TRBV15; TRBD1 might be the D (6 bases). V lost 0 bases and J 5 bases, leaving 11 bases between the germline ends. The CDR3 runs to 14 residues. Germline V gene sequence: CDR1 LNHNV, CDR2 YYDKDF (reference sequence). The complete variable domain, with remaining parts taken from reference TRBV15 and TRBJ2-7, reads DAMVIQNPRYQVTQFGKPVTLSCSQTLNHNVMYWYQQKSSQAPKLLFHYYDKDFNNEADTPDNFQSRRPNTSFCFLDIRSPGLGDTAMYLCATSRDQGPNEQYFGPGTRLTVT.

The V and J genes are TRBV18 and TRBJ2-5; TRBD1 might be the D (6 bases). Trimming shortened V by 2 bases and J by 4 bases, and 8 bases separated the two germline ends. The CDR3 has 13 residues. Germline V gene sequence: CDR1 KGHSH, CDR2 LQKENI. The CDR3 protein is CASSPIGGETQYF. Written as DNA, the CDR3 is TGTGCCAGCTCACCAATAGGGGGAGAGACCCAGTACTTC.

The chain employs TRBV5-1 and TRBJ2-3; 7 bases are shared with TRBD1. Germline V gene sequence: CDR1 SGHRS, CDR2 YFSETQ. Trimming at V came to 7 bases and at J to 2 bases, leaving 10 bases not matched to a gene. This CDR3 has 15 residues. Written as DNA, the CDR3 is TGCGCCAGCTCAGCTCTCACAGGGGTCACAGATACGCAGTATTTT. Its protein product is CASSALTGVTDTQYF.

The chain employs TRBV30 and TRBJ2-7, with no clear D. CDR3 length equals 12 residues. V shed 8 bases and J shed 2 bases, with 13 bases lying between them. In germline, CDR1 is GTSNPN, CDR2 SVGIG (reference sequence). For the CDR3, the DNA is TGTGCCCTACGGAGCGCTACCTACGAGCAGTACTTC. It codes for CALRSATYEQYF.

This clone was seen more than once but under ten times. CDR3 amino acids: CASSRDRGRETQYF. The CDR3 DNA reads as TGTGCCAGCAGCCGGGACAGGGGGCGAGAGACCCAGTACTTC. The genes are TRBV7-6 and TRBJ2-5; TRBD1 agrees at 12 bases. The CDR3 length is 14 residues. The germline gives CDR1 SGHVS, CDR2 FNYEAQ. The ends lost 5 bases at V and 4 bases at J; junction bases unmatched: 2.

This clone has more than one count but fewer than ten. This chain links TRBV6-6 with TRBJ2-1, with D possibly TRBD1 on 6 matching bases. CDR1 and CDR2 (germline): MNHNY, SVGAGI (reference sequence). V shed 4 bases and J shed 6 bases, with 10 bases lying between them. The CDR3 sequence is 13 residues long. CDR3 bases: TGTGCCAGCAGTTCAGGGGCTAGCAATGAGCAGTTCTTC. This gives the protein CASSSGASNEQFF.

This clone was detected only a few times. V is TRBV7-2 and J is TRBJ2-2; D not certain. The CDR3 covers 14 residues. Germline-derived CDR1 and CDR2 are SGHTA and FQGNSA. V lost 5 bases to trimming and J lost 4 bases, with 11 bases between them. CDR3 nucleotide sequence: TGTGCCAGCAGCGCGAGAAGTAGCACCGGGGAGCTGTTTTTT. Amino acid sequence: CASSARSSTGELFF.